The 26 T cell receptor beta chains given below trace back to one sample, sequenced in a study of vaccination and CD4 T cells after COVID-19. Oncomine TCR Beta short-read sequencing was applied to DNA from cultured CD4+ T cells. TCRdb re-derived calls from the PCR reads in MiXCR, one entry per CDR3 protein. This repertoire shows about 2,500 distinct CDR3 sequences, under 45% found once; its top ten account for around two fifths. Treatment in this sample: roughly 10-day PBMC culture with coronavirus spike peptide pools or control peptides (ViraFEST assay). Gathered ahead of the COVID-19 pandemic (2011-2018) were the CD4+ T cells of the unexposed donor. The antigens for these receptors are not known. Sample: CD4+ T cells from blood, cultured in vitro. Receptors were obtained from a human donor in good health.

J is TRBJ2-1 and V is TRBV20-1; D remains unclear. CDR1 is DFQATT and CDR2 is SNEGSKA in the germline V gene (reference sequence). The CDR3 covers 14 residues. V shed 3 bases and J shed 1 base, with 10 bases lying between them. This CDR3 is CSASLSHSYNEQFF. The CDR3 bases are TGCAGTGCTAGTCTCAGTCATTCCTACAATGAGCAGTTCTTC.

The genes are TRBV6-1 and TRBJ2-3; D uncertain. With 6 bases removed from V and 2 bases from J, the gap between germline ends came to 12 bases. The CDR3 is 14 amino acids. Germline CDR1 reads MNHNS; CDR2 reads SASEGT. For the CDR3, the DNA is TGTGCCAGCAGCCTTGCCAGCCTCACAGATACGCAGTATTTT. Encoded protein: CASSLASLTDTQYF.

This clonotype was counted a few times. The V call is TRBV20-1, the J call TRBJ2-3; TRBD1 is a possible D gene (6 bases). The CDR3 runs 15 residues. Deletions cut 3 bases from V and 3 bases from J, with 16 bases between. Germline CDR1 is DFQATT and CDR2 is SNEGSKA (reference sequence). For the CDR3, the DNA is TGCAGTGCTAGCCCTGCGCAGGGGAAGACAGATACGCAGTATTTT. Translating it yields CSASPAQGKTDTQYF.

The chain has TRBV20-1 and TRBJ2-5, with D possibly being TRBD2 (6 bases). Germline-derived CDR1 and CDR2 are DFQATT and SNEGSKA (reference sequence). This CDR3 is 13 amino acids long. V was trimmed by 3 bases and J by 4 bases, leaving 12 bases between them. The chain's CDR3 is CSARPGSTETQYF. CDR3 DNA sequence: TGCAGTGCTAGGCCCGGGAGTACAGAGACCCAGTACTTC.

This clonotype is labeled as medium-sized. The CDR3 region has the DNA TGTGCCCGTTCAAGGGGGCGAAACTACACCTTC. This encodes CARSRGRNYTF. V usage is TRBV21-1 and J usage is TRBJ1-2; the table's TRBD1 call for D was not verified on the DNA. TRBV21-1 represents a pseudogene. This CDR3 spans 11 amino acids.

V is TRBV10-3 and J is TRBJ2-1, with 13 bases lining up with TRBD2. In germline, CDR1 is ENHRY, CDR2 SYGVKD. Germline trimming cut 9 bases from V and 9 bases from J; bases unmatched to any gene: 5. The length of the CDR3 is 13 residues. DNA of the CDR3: TGTGCCATTACTAGCGGGGGGGCGACTGAGCAGTTCTTC. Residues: CAITSGGATEQFF.

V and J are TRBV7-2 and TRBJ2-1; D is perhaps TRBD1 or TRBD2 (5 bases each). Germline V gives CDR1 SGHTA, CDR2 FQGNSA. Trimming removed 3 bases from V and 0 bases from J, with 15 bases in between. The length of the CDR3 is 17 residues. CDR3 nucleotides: TGTGCCAGCAGCTTGGACTCGGGACCGGGCTCCTACAATGAGCAGTTCTTC. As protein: CASSLDSGPGSYNEQFF.

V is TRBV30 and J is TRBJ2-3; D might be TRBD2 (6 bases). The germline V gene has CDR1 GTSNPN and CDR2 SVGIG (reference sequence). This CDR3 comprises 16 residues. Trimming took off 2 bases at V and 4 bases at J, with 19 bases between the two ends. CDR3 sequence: CAWSHGAGRRADTQYF. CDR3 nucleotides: TGTGCCTGGAGTCACGGGGCAGGGCGGAGGGCAGATACGCAGTATTTT.

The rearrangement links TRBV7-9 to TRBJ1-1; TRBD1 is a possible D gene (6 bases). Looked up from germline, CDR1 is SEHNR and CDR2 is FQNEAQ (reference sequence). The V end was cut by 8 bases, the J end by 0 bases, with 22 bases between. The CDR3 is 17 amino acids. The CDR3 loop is CASGKDWTDWMNTEAFF. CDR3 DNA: TGTGCCAGCGGAAAAGACTGGACAGACTGGATGAACACTGAAGCTTTCTTT.

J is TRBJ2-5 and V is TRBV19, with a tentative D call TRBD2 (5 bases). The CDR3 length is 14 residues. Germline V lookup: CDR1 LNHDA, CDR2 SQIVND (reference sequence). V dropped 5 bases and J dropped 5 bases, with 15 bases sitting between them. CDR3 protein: CASSARTSPETQYF. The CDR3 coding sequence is TGTGCCAGTAGTGCCCGGACTTCCCCGGAGACCCAGTACTTC. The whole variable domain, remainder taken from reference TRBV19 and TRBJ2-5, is DGGITQSPKYLFRKEGQNVTLSCEQNLNHDAMYWYRQDPGQGLRLIYYSQIVNDFQKGDIAEGYSVSREKKESFPLTVTSAQKNPTAFYLCASSARTSPETQYFGPGTRLLVL.

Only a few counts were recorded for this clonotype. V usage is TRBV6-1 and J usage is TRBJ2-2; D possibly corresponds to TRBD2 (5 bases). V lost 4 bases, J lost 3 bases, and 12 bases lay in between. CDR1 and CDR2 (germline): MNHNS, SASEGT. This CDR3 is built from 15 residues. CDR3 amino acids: CASSVRRADTGELFF. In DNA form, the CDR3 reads TGTGCCAGCAGTGTACGACGAGCGGACACCGGGGAGCTGTTTTTT.

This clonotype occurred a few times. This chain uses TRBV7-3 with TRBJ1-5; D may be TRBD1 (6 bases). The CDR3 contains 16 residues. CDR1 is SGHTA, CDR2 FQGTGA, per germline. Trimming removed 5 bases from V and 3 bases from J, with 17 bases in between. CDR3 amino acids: CASSPPQGPLNQPQHF. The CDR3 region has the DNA TGTGCCAGCAGCCCGCCCCAGGGGCCACTCAATCAGCCCCAGCATTTT.

For the CDR3, the DNA is TGTGCCAGCAGGGATTGGAACAGGGGAGGAACTGAAGCTTTCTTT. Protein sequence: CASRDWNRGGTEAFF. This chain uses TRBV6-1 with TRBJ1-1, with 7 nucleotides matching TRBD1. Germline-derived CDR1 and CDR2 are MNHNS and SASEGT. V lost 6 bases, J lost 5 bases, and 12 bases stayed unmatched. CDR3 length equals 15 residues.

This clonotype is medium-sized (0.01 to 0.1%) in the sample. This CDR3 is CASSTRLSGDTQYF. Written as DNA, the CDR3 is TGTGCCAGCAGCACAAGACTAAGTGGAGATACGCAGTATTTT. This chain joins TRBV11-2 and TRBJ2-3; D might be TRBD2 (5 bases). Germline loops: CDR1 SGHAT, CDR2 FQNNGV. The V end was cut by 5 bases, the J end by 5 bases, with 14 bases between. This CDR3 spans 14 amino acids. Together with reference TRBV11-2 and TRBJ2-3, the CDR3 gives the full variable domain: EAGVAQSPRYKIIEKRQSVAFWCNPISGHATLYWYQQILGQGPKLLIQFQNNGVVDDSQLPKDRFSAERLKGVDSTLKIQPAKLEDSAVYLCASSTRLSGDTQYFGPGTRLTVL.

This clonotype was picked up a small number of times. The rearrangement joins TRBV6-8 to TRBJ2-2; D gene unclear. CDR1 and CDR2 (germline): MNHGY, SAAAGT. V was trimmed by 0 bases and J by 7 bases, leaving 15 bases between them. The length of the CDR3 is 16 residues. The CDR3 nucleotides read TGTGCCAGCAGTTACTCGATGCGCAGCATGGGCGGGGAGCTGTTTTTT. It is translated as CASSYSMRSMGGELFF.

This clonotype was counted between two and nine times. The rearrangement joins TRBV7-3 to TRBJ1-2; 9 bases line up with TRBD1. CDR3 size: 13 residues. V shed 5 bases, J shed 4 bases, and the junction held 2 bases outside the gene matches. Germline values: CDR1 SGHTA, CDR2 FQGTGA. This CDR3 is CASSAGQGYGYTF. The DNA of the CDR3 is TGTGCCAGCAGCGCGGGACAGGGCTATGGCTACACCTTC.

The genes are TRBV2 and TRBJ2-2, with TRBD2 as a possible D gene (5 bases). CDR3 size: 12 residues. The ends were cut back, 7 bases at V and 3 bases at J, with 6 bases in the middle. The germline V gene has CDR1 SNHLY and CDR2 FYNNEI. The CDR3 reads CASTADTGELFF. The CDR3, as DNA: TGTGCCAGCACAGCGGACACCGGGGAGCTGTTTTTT. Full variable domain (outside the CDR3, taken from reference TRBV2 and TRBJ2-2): EPEVTQTPSHQVTQMGQEVILRCVPISNHLYFYWYRQILGQKVEFLVSFYNNEISEKSEIFDDQFSVERPDGSNFTLKIRSTKLEDSAMYFCASTADTGELFFGEGSRLTVL.

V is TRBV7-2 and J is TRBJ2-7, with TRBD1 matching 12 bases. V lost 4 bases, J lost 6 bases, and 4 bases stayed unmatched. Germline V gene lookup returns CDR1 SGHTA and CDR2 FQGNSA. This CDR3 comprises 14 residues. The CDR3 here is CASSYRDRGREQYF. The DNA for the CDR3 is TGTGCCAGCAGCTACCGGGACAGGGGGCGCGAGCAGTACTTC.

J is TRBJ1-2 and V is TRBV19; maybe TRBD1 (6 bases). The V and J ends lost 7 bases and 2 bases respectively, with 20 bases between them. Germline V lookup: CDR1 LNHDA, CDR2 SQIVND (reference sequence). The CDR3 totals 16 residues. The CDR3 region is CASISMGAAGNYGYTF. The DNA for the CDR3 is TGTGCCAGTATCTCAATGGGGGCCGCGGGGAACTATGGCTACACCTTC.

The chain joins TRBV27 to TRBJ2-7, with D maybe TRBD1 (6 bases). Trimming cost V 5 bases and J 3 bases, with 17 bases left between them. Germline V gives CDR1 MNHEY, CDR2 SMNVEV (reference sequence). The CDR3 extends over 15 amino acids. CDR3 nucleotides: TGTGCCAGCAGTCCAGGAGGACAGCCCATCTACGAGCAGTACTTC. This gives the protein CASSPGGQPIYEQYF.

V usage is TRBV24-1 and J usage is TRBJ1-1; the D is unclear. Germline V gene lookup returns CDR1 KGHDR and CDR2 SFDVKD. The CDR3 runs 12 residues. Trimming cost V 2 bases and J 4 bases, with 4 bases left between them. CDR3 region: CATSDSGTEAFF. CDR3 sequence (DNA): TGTGCCACCAGTGATTCCGGCACTGAAGCTTTCTTT.

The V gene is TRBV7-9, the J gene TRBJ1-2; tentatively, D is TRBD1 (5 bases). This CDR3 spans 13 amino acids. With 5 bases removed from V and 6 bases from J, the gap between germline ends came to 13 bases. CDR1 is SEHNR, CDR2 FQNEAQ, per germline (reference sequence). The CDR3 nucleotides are TGTGCCAGCAGCCCCATCCGGGGCCATGGCTACACCTTC. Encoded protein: CASSPIRGHGYTF.

CDR3: CASSGRLMNTEAFF. CDR3 DNA: TGTGCCAGCAGTGGACGGCTGATGAACACTGAAGCTTTCTTT. This chain connects TRBV2 to TRBJ1-1; D gene ambiguous. With 4 bases removed from V and 0 bases from J, the gap between germline ends came to 9 bases. The CDR3 length is 14 residues. Germline V gene data show CDR1 as SNHLY and CDR2 as FYNNEI. Based on the CDR3 plus reference TRBV2 and TRBJ1-1, the full variable domain is EPEVTQTPSHQVTQMGQEVILRCVPISNHLYFYWYRQILGQKVEFLVSFYNNEISEKSEIFDDQFSVERPDGSNFTLKIRSTKLEDSAMYFCASSGRLMNTEAFFGQGTRLTVV.

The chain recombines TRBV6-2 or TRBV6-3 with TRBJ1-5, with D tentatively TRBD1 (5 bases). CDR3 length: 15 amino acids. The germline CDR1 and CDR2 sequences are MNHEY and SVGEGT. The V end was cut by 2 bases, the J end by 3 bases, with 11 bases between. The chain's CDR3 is CASSYGDSINQPQHF. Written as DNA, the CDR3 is TGTGCCAGCAGTTACGGAGACAGTATCAATCAGCCCCAGCATTTT.

CDR3 coding DNA: TGTGCCAGCAGCGTCCCAGGGGGCCGAGGCTACACCTTC. Translating it yields CASSVPGGRGYTF. This chain links TRBV5-6 with TRBJ1-2, with 8 nucleotides matching TRBD1. The germline V gene encodes CDR1 SGHDT and CDR2 YYEEEE. V dropped 4 bases and J dropped 8; count of bases not matched to a gene: 7. The CDR3 runs 13 residues.

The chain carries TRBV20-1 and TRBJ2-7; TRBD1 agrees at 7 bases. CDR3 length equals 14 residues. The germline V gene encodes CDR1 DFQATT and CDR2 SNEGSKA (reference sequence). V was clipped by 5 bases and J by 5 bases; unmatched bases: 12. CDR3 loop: CSAPEDRVSNEQYF. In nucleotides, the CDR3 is TGCAGTGCTCCTGAAGACAGGGTCAGCAACGAGCAGTACTTC.